These T cell receptor beta chains were read from a single sample in a study of beta chain features in type 1 diabetes. Sequenced by immunoSEQ multiplex PCR; TCRdb stores in-frame clones only, minus some. This sample has about 170,000 clones, with roughly 8% found just once. What was sequenced was central memory CD4+ T cells from blood. Receptors originate from a woman aged 40 to 49 with type 1 diabetes. CDR3s leave out the opening cysteine and the closing phenylalanine or tryptophan.

16	TRBV19	ASSRAGPRSGGHYEQF
12	TRBV28	ASSSLAHSYEQY
12	TRBV11-2	ASSNAGFESEQY
12	TRBV28	ASSLQSVGNTIY
9	TRBV6-6	ASSWGQGLF
13	TRBV28	ASRFDRGRNQPQH
11	TRBV28	ASSLGQRDGYT
11	TRBV5-1	ASSLGQGVGYT
10	TRBV18	ASSRGDYEQY
12	TRBV4-2	ASSQDRGKGPQY
12	TRBV6-6	ASSYLRNTDTQY
12	TRBV7-2	ASSLVGGYETQY